Listed here are 2 T cell receptor beta chains from one sample, sequenced in a study of cytomegalovirus exposure and HLA in healthy donors. Sequencing was performed with immunoSEQ multiplex PCR; in TCRdb, only in-frame clones are kept and a portion is missing. Seen here are 150,000 to 200,000 clones, about nine tenths observed once, and the top ten hold around 4.4%. The source material was PBMCs. The receptors were gathered from a young man in good health and CMV-seropositive.

The chain is built from TRBV7-9 and TRBJ2-2; D not resolved. The germline gives CDR1 SEHNR, CDR2 FQNEAQ (reference sequence). CDR3 length equals 17 residues. V lost 10 bases, J lost 5 bases, and 26 bases lay in between. The DNA of the CDR3 is TGTGCCACCCGGGTTAAGAAACAAGCCTCGGAGACCGGGGAGCTGTTTTTT. It is translated as CATRVKKQASETGELFF.

This clone was observed once. V is TRBV15 and J is TRBJ2-1, with 7 nucleotides matching TRBD2. The CDR3 is 15 amino acids. V was pared by 3 bases and J by 6 bases, with 8 bases of the junction left unmatched. CDR1 is LNHNV and CDR2 is YYDKDF in the germline V gene (reference sequence). This chain's CDR3 is CATSRIGREFNEQFF. In DNA form, the CDR3 reads TGTGCCACCAGCAGGATAGGGCGGGAGTTCAATGAGCAGTTCTTC.